Below, 27 T cell receptor beta chains from the same sample are listed, as sequenced in a study of blood T cell repertoires in COVID-19. Produced via immunoSEQ multiplex PCR; TCRdb's table is partial and in-frame only. Of 150,000 or so clones listed, roughly 78% are singletons. Sequenced input: peripheral blood. These receptor sequences come from a human donor with acute or convalescent COVID-19. The donor label of this sample is uncertain.

This chain connects TRBV11-3 to TRBJ2-2; 7 bases agree with TRBD1. V dropped 3 bases and J dropped 2; count of bases not matched to a gene: 3. Germline lookup yields CDR1 SGHNT and CDR2 YENEEA. This CDR3 has 15 amino acids. The CDR3 loop reads CASSFRQGNTGELFF. The CDR3 nucleotides read TGTGCCAGCAGCTTCCGACAGGGAAACACCGGGGAGCTGTTTTTT.

The genes are TRBV3-1 (or the pseudogene TRBV3-2) and TRBJ1-2; 8 nucleotides align to TRBD1. V shed 5 bases and J 2 bases; nucleotides not matched to a gene: 4. The CDR3 is 14 amino acids. Germline loops: CDR1 LGHDT, CDR2 YNNKEL (reference sequence). CDR3 in amino acids: CASSSWDRNYGYTF. In DNA form, the CDR3 reads TGTGCCAGCAGCTCATGGGACAGGAACTATGGCTACACCTTC.

The chain carries TRBV30 and TRBJ2-6, with D hard to call. Trimming pared 7 bases from V and 1 base from J, leaving 11 bases between. This CDR3 region has 14 residues. Germline-derived CDR1 and CDR2 are GTSNPN and SVGIG (reference sequence). This CDR3 reads CAYKLLSGANVLTF. The CDR3 DNA reads as TGTGCCTATAAACTTCTTTCTGGGGCCAACGTCCTGACTTTC.

V gene TRBV25-1 combines with J gene TRBJ2-7; TRBD1 is a possible D gene (6 bases). V gave up 5 bases and J gave up 2 bases, with 13 bases separating them. The CDR3 is made up of 14 amino acids. Germline V gives CDR1 MGHDK, CDR2 SYGVNS. The CDR3 loop reads CASSPRGDAYEQYF. Here the CDR3 DNA reads TGTGCCAGCAGTCCCAGGGGAGATGCCTACGAGCAGTACTTC.

This clone was recorded once. The rearrangement joins TRBV5-4 to TRBJ1-4; the D gene is possibly TRBD1 (6 bases). V shed 0 bases and J shed 4 bases, with 7 bases lying between them. The CDR3 spans 14 residues. In germline, CDR1 is SGHNT, CDR2 YYREEE (reference sequence). The CDR3 nucleotides are TGTGCCAGCAGCTTGGAACAGGGTAATGAAAAACTGTTTTTT. This encodes CASSLEQGNEKLFF.

Only one count was recorded for this clone. V and J are TRBV21-1 and TRBJ2-5; the table names TRBD2, a call not compared with the DNA. TRBV21-1 is a pseudogene. The CDR3 has 17 amino acids. The CDR3 DNA is TGTGCCAGCAGCAAAGCGGGGTCAGCGGGGGGCGATGAGACCCAGTACTTC. This sequence encodes CASSKAGSAGGDETQYF.

The chain uses TRBV14 and TRBJ2-3, with 7 bases identical to TRBD2. V dropped 1 base and J dropped 2; count of bases not matched to a gene: 3. In germline, CDR1 is SGHDN, CDR2 FVKESK. CDR3 length equals 15 residues. This CDR3 is CASSQGLAHTDTQYF. The CDR3 DNA reads TGTGCCAGCAGCCAAGGACTAGCCCACACAGATACGCAGTATTTT. Based on the CDR3 plus reference TRBV14 and TRBJ2-3, the full variable domain is EAGVTQFPSHSVIEKGQTVTLRCDPISGHDNLYWYRRVMGKEIKFLLHFVKESKQDESGMPNNRFLAERTGGTYSTLKVQPAELEDSGVYFCASSQGLAHTDTQYFGPGTRLTVL.

CDR3 sequence reads: CASSLNRGGYTF. CDR3 in DNA: TGTGCCAGCAGTTTGAACAGGGGAGGCTACACCTTC. This rearrangement joins TRBV28 to TRBJ1-2, with 7 bases that match TRBD1. After removal of 3 bases from V and 8 bases from J, the junction contained 3 bases not matched to a gene. From germline, CDR1 is MDHEN and CDR2 SYDVKM. The length of the CDR3 is 12 residues.

This clone was seen a single time. The rearrangement uses TRBV4-3 and TRBJ1-4; 11 nucleotides align to TRBD1. Germline CDR1 and CDR2: LGHNA and YSLEER. Trimming removed 0 bases from V and 8 bases from J; junction bases left unmatched: 5. This CDR3 comprises 16 residues. The CDR3 DNA reads TGCGCCAGCAGCCAAGAGTACGGGACAGGGGGAGAAAAACTGTTTTTT. Its translation is CASSQEYGTGGEKLFF.

V usage is TRBV6-6 and J usage is TRBJ2-3; possible D gene TRBD1, 5 bases. Germline-derived CDR1 and CDR2 are MNHNY and SVGAGI (reference sequence). The CDR3 sequence is 14 residues long. The V end was cut by 2 bases, the J end by 2 bases, with 8 bases between. This CDR3 is CASSYQGTTDTQYF. CDR3 nucleotides: TGTGCCAGCAGTTACCAGGGAACCACAGATACGCAGTATTTT.

The chain couples TRBV6-5 to TRBJ2-7; TRBD1 aligns across 8 bases. V was pared by 4 bases and J by 2 bases, with 7 bases of the junction left unmatched. The CDR3 is 15 amino acids. Germline values: CDR1 MNHEY, CDR2 SVGAGI. The CDR3 nucleotides are TGTGCCAGCAGTTCAACAGGGGGTGGAACCTACGAGCAGTACTTC. This translates into CASSSTGGGTYEQYF.

The chain carries TRBV3-1 (or the pseudogene TRBV3-2) and TRBJ2-5, with D perhaps TRBD2 (5 bases). The CDR3 sequence is 16 residues long. Trimming took off 0 bases at V and 5 bases at J, with 16 bases between the two ends. Germline CDR1 and CDR2: LGHDT and YNNKEL (reference sequence). The CDR3, as DNA: TGTGCCAGCAGCCAAGATTGGCGTACTAGTCGGGAGACCCAGTACTTC. It encodes CASSQDWRTSRETQYF.

The V gene is TRBV30, the J gene TRBJ1-1; possible D gene TRBD1, 5 bases. The V gene's germline CDR1 is GTSNPN and CDR2 SVGIG (reference sequence). The CDR3 spans 16 residues. The V end lost 3 bases, the J end lost 1 base, and 18 bases lay between the germline ends. The CDR3 spells CAWRQGYLQRNTEAFF. CDR3 sequence (DNA): TGTGCCTGGAGGCAGGGATATTTACAACGGAACACTGAAGCTTTCTTT.

V usage is TRBV30 and J usage is TRBJ1-1, with D uncertain. The CDR3 is 13 residues long. Between the trimmed V and J ends, which lost 0 bases and 5 bases, there was a span of 10 bases. Germline loops: CDR1 GTSNPN, CDR2 SVGIG (reference sequence). The CDR3, as DNA: TGTGCCTGGAGTGTAGTAGGAGGAACTGAAGCTTTCTTT. Protein sequence: CAWSVVGGTEAFF.

This clone appeared once. The chain employs TRBV5-1 and TRBJ1-3; 10 bases fit TRBD1. V gave up 4 bases and J gave up 0 bases; unmatched junction bases: 1. In germline, CDR1 is SGHRS, CDR2 YFSETQ. The length of the CDR3 is 15 residues. As DNA, the CDR3 is TGCGCCAGCAGCCGGGACAGGGGCTCTGGAAACACCATATATTTT. Translated, it gives CASSRDRGSGNTIYF.

This chain links TRBV6-5 with TRBJ1-4, with 7 bases matching TRBD1. There are 15 residues in the CDR3. J gave up 7 bases and V 5 bases, and 10 bases lay outside the gene matches. Germline V gene data show CDR1 as MNHEY and CDR2 as SVGAGI. CDR3 DNA sequence: TGTGCCAGCAGTACCAGACCCCAGGGGGGTGAAAAACTGTTTTTT. This encodes CASSTRPQGGEKLFF.

The rearrangement joins TRBV5-1 to TRBJ2-7, with TRBD1 matching over 10 bases. Germline V gene lookup returns CDR1 SGHRS and CDR2 YFSETQ. The junction had 4 bases not matched to a gene; V was cut back by 0 bases and J by 7 bases. The CDR3 covers 14 residues. CDR3 protein: CASSLAGTGVEQYF. The CDR3 nucleotides are TGCGCCAGCAGCTTGGCCGGGACAGGGGTAGAGCAGTACTTC.

V gene TRBV7-3 combines with J gene TRBJ1-5, with a tentative D call TRBD1 (6 bases). Per germline, CDR1 SGHTA and CDR2 FQGTGA. The CDR3 runs to 15 residues. Trimming cost V 2 bases and J 3 bases, with 11 bases left between them. The CDR3 spells CASSLDGQLNQPQHF. In nucleotides, the CDR3 is TGTGCCAGCAGCTTAGATGGACAGCTCAATCAGCCCCAGCATTTT.

The CDR3 DNA reads TGTGCCTGGAGTGGATCGACAGGGTCAATAGCTGTAAAGGGCTACACCTTC. Translated: CAWSGSTGSIAVKGYTF. The chain employs TRBV30 and TRBJ1-2; TRBD1 agrees at 7 bases. Germline trimming cut 1 base from V and 8 bases from J; bases unmatched to any gene: 19. Germline V gives CDR1 GTSNPN, CDR2 SVGIG (reference sequence). CDR3 length: 17 amino acids. The full variable domain, completed using reference TRBV30 and TRBJ1-2, is SQTIHQWPATLVQPVGSPLSLECTVEGTSNPNLYWYRQAAGRGLQLLFYSVGIGQISSEVPQNLSASRPQDRQFILSSKKLLLSDSGFYLCAWSGSTGSIAVKGYTFGSGTRLTVV.

This chain connects TRBV30 to TRBJ1-4, with 11 bases identical to TRBD1. V dropped 3 bases and J dropped 5; count of bases not matched to a gene: 2. CDR1 and CDR2 (germline): GTSNPN, SVGIG (reference sequence). This CDR3 spans 14 amino acids. The CDR3 DNA sequence: TGTGCCTGGAGACGGGACAGGGGGAATGAAAAACTGTTTTTT. This gives the protein CAWRRDRGNEKLFF.

V gene TRBV10-2 combines with J gene TRBJ2-1, with D hard to call. The ends were cut back, 3 bases at V and 8 bases at J, with 23 bases in the middle. The CDR3 is 17 amino acids. The germline CDR1 and CDR2 sequences are WSHSY and SAAADI. The CDR3 here is CASSDNDPRHPTHEQFF. The DNA for the CDR3 is TGCGCCAGCAGTGATAACGACCCAAGACACCCTACCCATGAGCAGTTCTTC.

The chain combines TRBV12-3 or TRBV12-4 with TRBJ1-2, with D unclear. The V end lost 5 bases, the J end lost 3 bases, and 7 bases lay between the germline ends. This CDR3 has 12 residues. The CDR3 spells CASSLQYYGYTF. CDR3 sequence (DNA): TGTGCCAGCAGTCTCCAGTACTATGGCTACACCTTC.

This clone has just a few counts. The rearrangement uses TRBV19 and TRBJ1-4; D possibly corresponds to TRBD1 (5 bases). Germline V CDR1 and CDR2: LNHDA, SQIVND (reference sequence). Trimming left V 5 bases short and J 4 bases short, with 14 bases between. This CDR3 region has 15 residues. The CDR3 sequence is CASSPPGLSNEKLFF. As DNA, the CDR3 is TGTGCCAGTAGTCCACCGGGACTGAGTAATGAAAAACTGTTTTTT.

The chain combines TRBV14 with TRBJ2-7; 9 nucleotides match TRBD1. This CDR3 is built from 15 residues. Germline values: CDR1 SGHDN, CDR2 FVKESK. V trimming: 1 base; J trimming: 3 bases; junction bases outside the gene matches: 4. CDR3 DNA sequence: TGTGCCAGCAGCCAAGGGGACAGGGCTATCTACGAGCAGTACTTC. As protein: CASSQGDRAIYEQYF.

The CDR3 spells CASSLAGVYEQYF. For the CDR3, the DNA is TGTGCCAGCAGCTTGGCAGGGGTCTACGAGCAGTACTTC. J is TRBJ2-7 and V is TRBV5-4, with D possibly being TRBD1 (6 bases). The germline V gene encodes CDR1 SGHNT and CDR2 YYREEE (reference sequence). CDR3 length: 13 residues. Trimming stripped 0 bases from V and 3 bases from J, with 7 bases between.

This chain connects TRBV6-5 to TRBJ2-5; the D is unclear. The CDR3 spans 13 residues. The ends were cut back, 7 bases at V and 5 bases at J, with 14 bases in the middle. Germline V gene sequence: CDR1 MNHEY, CDR2 SVGAGI. Here the CDR3 reads CASIPRIQETQYF. In nucleotides, the CDR3 is TGTGCCAGCATTCCCAGGATACAGGAGACCCAGTACTTC.

The chain couples TRBV9 to TRBJ1-6; D might be TRBD1 (6 bases). This CDR3 has 14 residues. V lost 3 bases to trimming and J lost 4 bases, with 8 bases between them. Germline loops: CDR1 SGDLS, CDR2 YYNGEE. The CDR3 bases are TGTGCCAGCAGCGGCGGACAGTATAATTCACCCCTCCACTTT. It specifies CASSGGQYNSPLHF.